This is a list of T cell receptor beta chains from one sample in a study of T cell responses to AZD1222 COVID-19 vaccine. The protocol was immunoSEQ multiplex PCR, while the TCRdb copy is restricted to in-frame clones and leaves out a portion. The sample holds just under 75,000 clones, around 82% seen once. Sequences were derived from peripheral blood, sampled 28 days after the second AZD1222 dose. These receptor sequences come from an adult who received the AZD1222 COVID-19 vaccine. Each CDR3 is given with its conserved first and last residue. D genes are given only for firm matches.

CDR3aa,CDR3nt,d_gene,j_gene,len,v_gene
CASSQEGWGVGETQYF,TGCGCCAGCAGCCAAGAAGGTTGGGGTGTGGGAGAGACCCAGTACTTC,.,TRBJ2-5,16,TRBV4-1
CASRWDRDSITQYF,TGTGCCAGCAGGTGGGACAGGGACTCCATTACGCAGTATTTT,TRBD1,TRBJ2-3,14,TRBV6-5
CASSPPRETYEQYF,TGTGCCAGCTCACCACCCCGGGAAACCTACGAGCAGTACTTC,.,TRBJ2-7,14,TRBV18
CASSLQGLVDTQYF,TGTGCCAGCAGCTTACAGGGGTTGGTAGATACGCAGTATTTT,.,TRBJ2-3,14,TRBV7-3
CASSSTDRIYGYTF,TGTGCCAGCAGCTCAACGGACAGAATCTATGGCTACACCTTC,.,TRBJ1-2,14,TRBV7-9
CASSQGGGRADEQFF,TGCGCCAGCAGCCAAGGGGGCGGGAGGGCCGATGAGCAGTTCTTC,TRBD2,TRBJ2-1,15,TRBV4-3
CATNPTGARSEQYF,TGTGCCACCAATCCTACAGGGGCAAGGAGCGAGCAGTACTTC,TRBD1,TRBJ2-7,14,TRBV6-6
CASSLSPASGMYEQYF,TGCGCCAGCAGCTTGAGCCCGGCTAGCGGGATGTACGAGCAGTACTTC,TRBD2,TRBJ2-7,16,TRBV5-1
CASSATGDGETQYF,TGTGCCAGCAGTGCTACAGGAGACGGAGAGACCCAGTACTTC,.,TRBJ2-5,14,TRBV28
CASSHMGNTGELFF,TGTGCCAGCAGCCACATGGGTAACACCGGGGAGCTGTTTTTT,.,TRBJ2-2,14,TRBV7-8
CASSEAGQYGDYGYTF,TGTGCCAGCAGTGAAGCGGGACAGTACGGAGACTATGGCTACACCTTC,TRBD1,TRBJ1-2,16,TRBV2
CASSQGTELYEQYF,TGCGCCAGCAGCCAAGGGACAGAACTCTACGAGCAGTACTTC,TRBD1,TRBJ2-7,14,TRBV5-1
CASSQRTVYNEQFF,TGTGCCAGCAGCCAACGGACAGTTTACAATGAGCAGTTCTTC,.,TRBJ2-1,14,TRBV14
CASSLTSSPLHF,TGTGCCAGCAGCTTAACTTCGTCACCCCTCCACTTT,.,TRBJ1-6,12,TRBV11-2
CASSSDRGRRTEAFF,TGTGCCAGCAGCTCAGACAGGGGGCGGAGGACTGAAGCTTTCTTT,TRBD1,TRBJ1-1,15,TRBV5-4
CASSLATGEQYF,TGTGCCAGCAGCTTGGCGACTGGTGAGCAGTACTTC,.,TRBJ2-7,12,TRBV3-1/TRBV3-2
CATSSESGSGTQYF,TGTGCCACCAGCAGTGAATCCGGATCGGGTACGCAGTATTTT,.,TRBJ2-3,14,TRBV15
CASSLGGSTYEQYF,TGTGCCAGCAGCTTGGGGGGGTCTACCTACGAGCAGTACTTC,.,TRBJ2-7,14,TRBV5-6